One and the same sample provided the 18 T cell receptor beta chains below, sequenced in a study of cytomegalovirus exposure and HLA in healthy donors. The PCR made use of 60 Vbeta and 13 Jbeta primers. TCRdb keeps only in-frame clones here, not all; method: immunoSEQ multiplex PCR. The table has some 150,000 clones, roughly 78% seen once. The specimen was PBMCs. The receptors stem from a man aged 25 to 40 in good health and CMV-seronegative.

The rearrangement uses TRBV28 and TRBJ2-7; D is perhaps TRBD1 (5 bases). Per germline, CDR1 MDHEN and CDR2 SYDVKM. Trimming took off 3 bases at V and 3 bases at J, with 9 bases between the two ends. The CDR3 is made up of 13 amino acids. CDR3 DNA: TGTGCCAGCAGTTTTAGACAGAACTACGAGCAGTACTTC. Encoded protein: CASSFRQNYEQYF.

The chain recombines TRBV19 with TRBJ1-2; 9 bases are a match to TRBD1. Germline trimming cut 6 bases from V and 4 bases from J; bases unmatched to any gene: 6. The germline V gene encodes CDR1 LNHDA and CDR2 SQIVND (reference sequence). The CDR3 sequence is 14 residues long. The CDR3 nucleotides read TGTGCCAGTAGGAAACAGGGGGCGATCTATGGCTACACCTTC. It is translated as CASRKQGAIYGYTF.

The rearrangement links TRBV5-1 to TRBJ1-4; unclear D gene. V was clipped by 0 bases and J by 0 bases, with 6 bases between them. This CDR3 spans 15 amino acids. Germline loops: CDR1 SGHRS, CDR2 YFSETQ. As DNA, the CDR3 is TGCGCCAGCAGCTTGGTTGCGACAACTAATGAAAAACTGTTTTTT. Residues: CASSLVATTNEKLFF.

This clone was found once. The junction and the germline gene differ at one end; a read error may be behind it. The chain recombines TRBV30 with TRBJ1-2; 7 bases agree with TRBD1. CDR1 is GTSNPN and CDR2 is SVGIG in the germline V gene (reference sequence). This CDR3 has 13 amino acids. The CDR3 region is CAWSGQGYYGYPF. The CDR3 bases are TGTGCCTGGAGTGGACAGGGCTACTATGGCTACCCCTTC. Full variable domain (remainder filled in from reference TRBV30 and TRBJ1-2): SQTIHQWPATLVQPVGSPLSLECTVEGTSNPNLYWYRQAAGRGLQLLFYSVGIGQISSEVPQNLSASRPQDRQFILSSKKLLLSDSGFYLCAWSGQGYYGYPFGSGTRLTVV.

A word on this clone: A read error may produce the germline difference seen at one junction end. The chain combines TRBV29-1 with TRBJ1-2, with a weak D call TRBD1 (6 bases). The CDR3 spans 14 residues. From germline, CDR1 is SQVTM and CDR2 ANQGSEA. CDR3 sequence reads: CSVDLPDRNSGYTF. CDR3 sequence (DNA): TGCAGCGTTGACCTCCCGGACAGAAACTCTGGCTACACCTTC. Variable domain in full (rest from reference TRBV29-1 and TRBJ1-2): SAVISQKPSRDICQRGTSLTIQCQVDSQVTMMFWYRQQPGQSLTLIATANQGSEATYESGFVIDKFPISRPNLTFSTLTVSNMSPEDSSIYLCSVDLPDRNSGYTFGSGTRLTVV.

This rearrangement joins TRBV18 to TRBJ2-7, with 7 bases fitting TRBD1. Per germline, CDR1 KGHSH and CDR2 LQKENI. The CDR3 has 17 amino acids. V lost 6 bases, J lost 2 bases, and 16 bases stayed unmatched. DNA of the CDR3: TGTGCCAGCTCCCACGGGACAGTGGGAATGGGTACCTACGAGCAGTACTTC. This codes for CASSHGTVGMGTYEQYF.

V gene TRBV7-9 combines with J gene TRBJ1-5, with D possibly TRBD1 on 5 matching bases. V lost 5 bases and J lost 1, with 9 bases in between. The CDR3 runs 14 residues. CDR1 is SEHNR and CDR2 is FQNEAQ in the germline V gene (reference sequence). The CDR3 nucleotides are TGTGCCAGCAGCCGGCCAGGGAGCAATCAGCCCCAGCATTTT. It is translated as CASSRPGSNQPQHF.

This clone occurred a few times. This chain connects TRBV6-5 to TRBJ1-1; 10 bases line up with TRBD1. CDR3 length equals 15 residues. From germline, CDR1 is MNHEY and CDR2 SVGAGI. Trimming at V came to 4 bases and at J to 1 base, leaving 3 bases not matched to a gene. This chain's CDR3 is CASSWGDRGNTEAFF. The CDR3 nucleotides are TGTGCCAGCAGTTGGGGGGACAGGGGGAACACTGAAGCTTTCTTT.

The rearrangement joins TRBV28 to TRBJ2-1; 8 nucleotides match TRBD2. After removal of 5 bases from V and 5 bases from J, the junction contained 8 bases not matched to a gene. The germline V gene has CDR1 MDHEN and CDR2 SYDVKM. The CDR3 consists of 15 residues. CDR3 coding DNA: TGTGCCAGCAGTAGCGTCGGAGCGGGGGACAATGAGCAGTTCTTC. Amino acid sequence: CASSSVGAGDNEQFF.

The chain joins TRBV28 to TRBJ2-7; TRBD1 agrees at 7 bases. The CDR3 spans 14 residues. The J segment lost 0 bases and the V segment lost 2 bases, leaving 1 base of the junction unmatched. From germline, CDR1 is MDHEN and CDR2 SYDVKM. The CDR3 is CASSLDRVSYEQYF. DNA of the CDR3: TGTGCCAGCAGTTTAGACAGGGTCTCCTACGAGCAGTACTTC.

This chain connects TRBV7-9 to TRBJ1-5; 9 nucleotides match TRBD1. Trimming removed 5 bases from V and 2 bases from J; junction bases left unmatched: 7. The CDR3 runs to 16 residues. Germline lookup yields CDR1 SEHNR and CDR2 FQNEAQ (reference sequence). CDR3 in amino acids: CASSAWTGARNQPQHF. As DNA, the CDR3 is TGTGCCAGCAGCGCCTGGACAGGGGCACGCAATCAGCCCCAGCATTTT.

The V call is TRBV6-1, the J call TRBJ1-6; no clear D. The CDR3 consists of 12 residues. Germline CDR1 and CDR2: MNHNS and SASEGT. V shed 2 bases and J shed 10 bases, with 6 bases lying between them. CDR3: CASSEFRSPLHF. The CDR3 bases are TGTGCCAGCAGTGAATTTAGATCACCCCTCCACTTT.

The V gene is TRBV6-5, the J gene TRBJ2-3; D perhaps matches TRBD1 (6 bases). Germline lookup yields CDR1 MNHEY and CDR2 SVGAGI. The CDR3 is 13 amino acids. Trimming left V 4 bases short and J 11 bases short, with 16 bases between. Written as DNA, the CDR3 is TGTGCCAGCAGTTCCCCGCCGGACAGCCTGCAGTATTTT. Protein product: CASSSPPDSLQYF.

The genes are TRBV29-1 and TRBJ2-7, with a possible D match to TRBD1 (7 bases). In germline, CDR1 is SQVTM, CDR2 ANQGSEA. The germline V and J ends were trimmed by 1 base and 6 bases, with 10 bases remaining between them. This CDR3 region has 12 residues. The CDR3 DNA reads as TGCAGCGTTGAAGGGCAGGGGGGCGAGCAGTACTTC. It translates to CSVEGQGGEQYF.

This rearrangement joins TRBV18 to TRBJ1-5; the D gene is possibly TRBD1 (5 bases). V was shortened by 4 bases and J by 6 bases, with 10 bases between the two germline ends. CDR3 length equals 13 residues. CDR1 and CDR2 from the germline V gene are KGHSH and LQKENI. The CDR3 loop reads CASSQNGGQPQHF. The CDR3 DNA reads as TGTGCCAGCTCACAAAACGGGGGTCAGCCCCAGCATTTT.

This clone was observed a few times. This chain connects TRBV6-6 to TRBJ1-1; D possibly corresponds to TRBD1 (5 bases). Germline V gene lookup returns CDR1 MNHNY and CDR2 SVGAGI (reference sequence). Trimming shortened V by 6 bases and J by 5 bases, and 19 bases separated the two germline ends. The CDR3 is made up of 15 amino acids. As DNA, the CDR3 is TGTGCCAGCAGCCAAGCGGGAGGGGTCGGGACTGAAGCTTTCTTT. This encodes CASSQAGGVGTEAFF.

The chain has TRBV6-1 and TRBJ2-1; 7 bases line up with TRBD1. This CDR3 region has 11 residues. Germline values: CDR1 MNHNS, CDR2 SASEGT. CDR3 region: CAGQSYNEQFF. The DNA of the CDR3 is TGTGCGGGACAGAGCTACAATGAGCAGTTCTTC.

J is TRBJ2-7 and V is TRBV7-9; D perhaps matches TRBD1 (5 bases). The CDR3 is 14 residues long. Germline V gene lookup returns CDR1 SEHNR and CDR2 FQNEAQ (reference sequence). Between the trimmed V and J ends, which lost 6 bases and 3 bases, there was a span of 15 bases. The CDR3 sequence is CASRSTEKIYEQYF. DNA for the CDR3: TGTGCCAGCAGATCGACAGAAAAGATCTACGAGCAGTACTTC.